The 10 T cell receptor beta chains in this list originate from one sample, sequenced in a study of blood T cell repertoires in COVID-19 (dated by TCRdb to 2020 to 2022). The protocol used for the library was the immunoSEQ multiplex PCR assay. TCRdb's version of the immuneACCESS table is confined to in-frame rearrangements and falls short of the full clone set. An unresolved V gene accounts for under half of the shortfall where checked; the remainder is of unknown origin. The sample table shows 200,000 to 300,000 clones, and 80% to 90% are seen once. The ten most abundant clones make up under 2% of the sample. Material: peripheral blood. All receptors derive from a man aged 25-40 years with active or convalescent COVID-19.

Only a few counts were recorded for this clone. The CDR3 DNA is TGTGCCAGCAGTTACCCACAGGGTACGGACGGCAATCAGCCCCAGCATTTT. Protein product: CASSYPQGTDGNQPQHF. The rearrangement uses TRBV6-2 or TRBV6-3 and TRBJ1-5; the D gene is possibly TRBD1 (6 bases). V lost 2 bases and J lost 2, with 16 bases in between. The germline V gene has CDR1 MNHEY and CDR2 SVGEGT. The CDR3 is 17 amino acids.

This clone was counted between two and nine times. CDR3 coding DNA: TGTGCCAGCAGCTGGGGGACAGCCGGAAACACCATATATTTT. Translation: CASSWGTAGNTIYF. V usage is TRBV5-4 and J usage is TRBJ1-3; TRBD1 matches at 7 bases. The CDR3 is 14 amino acids. Germline CDR1 reads SGHNT; CDR2 reads YYREEE (reference sequence). The V segment lost 3 bases and the J segment 4 bases; nucleotides outside the gene matches: 4.

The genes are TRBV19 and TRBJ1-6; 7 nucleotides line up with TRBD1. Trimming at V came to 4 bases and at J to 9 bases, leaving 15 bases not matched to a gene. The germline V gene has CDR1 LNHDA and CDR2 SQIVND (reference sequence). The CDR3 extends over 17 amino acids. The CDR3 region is CASSTWTGSLIGSPLHF. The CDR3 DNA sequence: TGTGCCAGTAGTACTTGGACAGGTTCGTTGATCGGTTCACCCCTCCACTTT.

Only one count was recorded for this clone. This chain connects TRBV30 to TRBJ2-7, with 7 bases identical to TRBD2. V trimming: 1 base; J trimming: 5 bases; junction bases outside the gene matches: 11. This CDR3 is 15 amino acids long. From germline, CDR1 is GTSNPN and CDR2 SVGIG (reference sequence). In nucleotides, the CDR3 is TGTGCCTGGAGTGGGGGAGGGGTTAGTCCCGACGAGCAGTACTTC. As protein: CAWSGGGVSPDEQYF.

CDR3 in DNA: TGTGCCAGCAGCTTAGAGAGGCGTAACATAGAAATACATCCCTACGAGCAGTACTTC. Translation: CASSLERRNIEIHPYEQYF. V usage is TRBV14 and J usage is TRBJ2-7; D call uncertain. The CDR3 is 19 amino acids. From germline, CDR1 is SGHDN and CDR2 FVKESK. Deletions cut 5 bases from V and 2 bases from J, with 28 bases between.

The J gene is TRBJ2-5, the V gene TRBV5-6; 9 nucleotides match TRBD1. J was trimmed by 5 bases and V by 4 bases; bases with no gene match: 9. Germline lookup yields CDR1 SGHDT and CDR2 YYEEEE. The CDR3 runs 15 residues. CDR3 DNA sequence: TGTGCCAGCAGCCGAGGGGACAGGGTGGAGGAGACCCAGTACTTC. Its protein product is CASSRGDRVEETQYF. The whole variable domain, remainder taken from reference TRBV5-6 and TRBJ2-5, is DAGVTQSPTHLIKTRGQQVTLRCSPKSGHDTVSWYQQALGQGPQFIFQYYEEEERQRGNFPDRFSGHQFPNYSSELNVNALLLGDSALYLCASSRGDRVEETQYFGPGTRLLVL.

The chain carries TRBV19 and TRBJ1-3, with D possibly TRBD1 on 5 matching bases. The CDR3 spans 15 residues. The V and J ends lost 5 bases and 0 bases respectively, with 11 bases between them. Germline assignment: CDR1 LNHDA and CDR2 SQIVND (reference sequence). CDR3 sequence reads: CASSPSGNSGNTIYF. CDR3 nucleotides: TGTGCCAGTAGTCCGTCAGGGAACTCTGGAAACACCATATATTTT.

DNA of the CDR3: TGTGCCAGCTCACCAGACAGGGGGCACTACGAGCAGTACTTC. Its translation is CASSPDRGHYEQYF. The chain joins TRBV18 to TRBJ2-7; 10 nucleotides match TRBD1. This CDR3 has 14 amino acids. The germline V gene encodes CDR1 KGHSH and CDR2 LQKENI. Trimming at V came to 2 bases and at J to 3 bases, leaving 1 base not matched to a gene.

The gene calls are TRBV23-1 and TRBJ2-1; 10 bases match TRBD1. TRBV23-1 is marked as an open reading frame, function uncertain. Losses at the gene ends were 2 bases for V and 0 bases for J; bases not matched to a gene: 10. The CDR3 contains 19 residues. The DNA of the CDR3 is TGCGCCAGCAGTCAAGACGGGACAGGGGAATCCAGCTCCTACAATGAGCAGTTCTTC. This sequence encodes CASSQDGTGESSSYNEQFF.

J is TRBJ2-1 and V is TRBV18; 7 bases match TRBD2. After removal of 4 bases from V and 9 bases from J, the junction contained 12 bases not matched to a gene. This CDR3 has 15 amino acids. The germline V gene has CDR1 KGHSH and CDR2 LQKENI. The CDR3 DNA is TGTGCCAGCTCACGAGGACTAGAGAGCGGCTTTGAGCAGTTCTTC. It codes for CASSRGLESGFEQFF.